These T cell receptor beta chains were read from a single sample in a study of T cells in Graves' hyperthyroidism and ophthalmopathy. TCRdb processed the multiplex PCR reads anew with MiXCR; each CDR3 protein has one entry. This table has about 660,000 distinct CDR3 sequences, roughly 45% appearing once. Sequenced material: peripheral blood or thyroid tissue (not recorded which). These receptors were obtained from an adult man with Graves' disease, either hyperthyroidism or ophthalmopathy (not recorded which). Each CDR3 is given with its conserved first and last residue. Each record gives: clone size, J gene, D gene, V gene, CDR3 protein, CDR3 DNA. A D gene is named only where the DNA matches it firmly. The size entry is marked missing in some rows and otherwise reads once, few, many or a size class.

few | TRBJ2-7 | TRBD1 | TRBV2 | CASSYSVGQGPLYEQYF | TGTGCCAGCAGTTACTCCGTTGGACAGGGGCCACTATACGAGCAGTACTTC
. | TRBJ1-4 | TRBD1 | TRBV29-1 | CSLSGTGLEKLFF | TGCAGCTTGTCCGGGACAGGGCTCGAAAAACTGTTTTTT
once | TRBJ1-5 | . | TRBV12-5 | CASGLSLNQPQHF | TGTGCTAGTGGTTTGTCCCTCAATCAGCCCCAGCATTTT
. | TRBJ2-7 | . | TRBV19 | CASSITGRSYEQYF | TGTGCCAGTAGTATCACAGGGAGATCCTACGAGCAGTACTTC
. | TRBJ2-7 | TRBD1 | TRBV5-1 | CASRRTGIYEQYF | TGCGCCAGCAGACGGACAGGGATCTACGAGCAGTACTTC
many | TRBJ1-2 | TRBD1 | TRBV24-1 | CATSGGGMNYGYTF | TGTGCCACCTCGGGAGGGGGCATGAACTATGGCTACACCTTC
few | TRBJ1-2 | TRBD1 | TRBV5-1 | CASSSGQGVANYGYTF | TGCGCCAGCAGCTCAGGACAGGGGGTGGCTAACTATGGCTACACCTTC
. | TRBJ1-6 | TRBD1 | TRBV4-1 | CASRNPGGDSPLHF | TGCGCCAGCCGAAACCCAGGGGGAGATTCACCCCTCCACTTT
. | TRBJ2-5 | TRBD2 | TRBV12-3/TRBV12-4 | CASRSTSGGETQYF | TGTGCCAGCAGGTCGACTAGCGGGGGAGAGACCCAGTACTTC
many | TRBJ1-1 | . | TRBV12-3/TRBV12-4 | CASSPGQGYTEAFF | TGTGCCAGCAGCCCGGGACAAGGATACACTGAAGCTTTCTTT
. | TRBJ2-7 | TRBD1 | TRBV7-9 | CASSETGEF | TGTGCCAGCAGCGAGACAGGGGAATTC
few | TRBJ1-5 | TRBD1 | TRBV15 | CATRNEVGDRGLVGNQPQHF | TGTGCCACCAGGAACGAAGTGGGGGACAGGGGGCTTGTGGGCAATCAGCCCCAGCATTTT
. | TRBJ2-5 | TRBD2 | TRBV7-2 | CASSFQRGGNQETQYF | TGTGCCAGCAGCTTCCAGCGGGGGGGAAACCAAGAGACCCAGTACTTC
many | TRBJ2-7 | . | TRBV7-2 | CASSLARGGEQYF | TGTGCCAGCAGCTTAGCGAGGGGCGGCGAGCAGTACTTC
. | TRBJ2-5 | . | TRBV12-3/TRBV12-4 | CASSYGVRQETQYF | TGTGCCAGCAGTTATGGGGTCAGGCAAGAGACCCAGTACTTC
. | TRBJ2-5 | TRBD1 | TRBV7-9 | CASSWGQGLETQYF | TGTGCTAGCAGCTGGGGACAGGGGCTGGAGACCCAGTACTTC
. | TRBJ1-5 | . | TRBV5-1 | CASSLSGVLGPQHF | TGTGCCAGCAGCTTGAGCGGGGTTTTAGGGCCCCAGCATTTT
many | TRBJ1-6 | . | TRBV2 | CASSGDTGNSPLHF | TGTGCCAGCAGTGGGGACACGGGGAATTCACCCCTCCACTTT
. | TRBJ1-5 | . | TRBV25-1 | CTSSLANQPQHF | TGTACCAGCAGTTTGGCGAATCAGCCCCAGCATTTT
. | TRBJ2-7 | TRBD2 | TRBV20-1 | CSASSSGSLTLNEQYF | TGCAGTGCTAGTTCTAGCGGGAGTCTCACCCTTAACGAGCAGTACTTC
. | TRBJ2-7 | . | TRBV7-2 | CASSSGQPSYEQYF | TGTGCCAGCAGCTCCGGACAGCCTTCCTACGAGCAGTACTTC
. | TRBJ1-1 | . | TRBV7-2 | CASSLMGVRTEAFF | TGTGCCAGCAGCTTAATGGGGGTCAGAACTGAAGCTTTCTTT
. | TRBJ2-2 | TRBD2 | TRBV7-6 | CASSLVHPASGSRTGELFF | TGTGCCAGCAGCTTAGTTCATCCCGCTAGCGGGAGTCGTACCGGGGAGCTGTTTTTT
. | TRBJ1-1 | . | TRBV25-1 | CASSEFGSVRWKNTEAFF | TGTGCCAGCAGTGAATTCGGCAGCGTTAGGTGGAAGAACACTGAAGCTTTCTTT
. | TRBJ2-2 | . | TRBV5-1 | CASSFTGKNTGELFF | TGCGCCAGCAGCTTTACAGGGAAGAACACCGGGGAGCTGTTTTTT
many | TRBJ1-2 | TRBD1 | TRBV10-3 | CAISDTGGTYGYTF | TGTGCCATCAGTGATACAGGGGGCACCTATGGCTACACCTTC
many | TRBJ1-4 | . | TRBV19 | CATETATNEKLFF | TGTGCCACCGAGACAGCAACTAATGAAAAACTGTTTTTT
. | TRBJ1-4 | TRBD1 | TRBV7-8 | CASRLTRDREEYNEKLFF | TGTGCCAGCAGACTTACCCGGGACAGGGAGGAGTACAATGAAAAACTGTTTTTT
. | TRBJ1-6 | TRBD1 | TRBV7-9 | CASSGTGQGESPLHF | TGTGCCAGCAGCGGGACGGGACAGGGAGAATCACCCCTCCACTTT
many | TRBJ1-5 | TRBD1 | TRBV15 | CATSRDRDSFNQPQHF | TGTGCCACCAGCAGAGATCGGGACAGCTTTAATCAGCCCCAGCATTTT
few | TRBJ2-2 | . | TRBV20-1 | CSAREPNTGELFF | TGCAGTGCTAGAGAACCGAACACCGGGGAGCTGTTTTTT
many | TRBJ1-2 | . | TRBV15 | CATSRDYAGRNDYTF | TGTGCCACCAGCAGAGATTACGCAGGGAGGAATGACTACACCTTC
once | TRBJ1-4 | . | TRBV7-9 | CASRAETAEKLFF | TGTGCCAGCAGGGCCGAGACAGCTGAAAAACTGTTTTTT
. | TRBJ1-5 | . | TRBV12-3/TRBV12-4 | CASSPLVGINQPQHF | TGTGCCAGCAGCCCCCTAGTAGGGATCAATCAGCCCCAGCATTTT
few | TRBJ1-2 | . | TRBV12-3/TRBV12-4 | CASSPIQALNYGYTF | TGTGCCAGCAGTCCTATACAGGCGCTTAACTATGGCTACACCTTC
few | TRBJ1-5 | . | TRBV10-3 | CAIRRDNQPQHF | TGTGCCATCAGACGGGACAATCAGCCCCAGCATTTT
few | TRBJ1-1 | . | TRBV19 | CASSIDDLGTEAFF | TGTGCCAGTAGTATAGACGACCTGGGCACTGAAGCTTTCTTT
. | TRBJ2-5 | . | TRBV5-1 | CASRVRVEETQYF | TGCGCCAGCAGAGTCAGGGTTGAAGAGACCCAGTACTTC
. | TRBJ2-2 | TRBD2 | TRBV7-9 | CASSTTSGSPGELFF | TGTGCCAGCAGCACGACTAGCGGGAGCCCCGGGGAGCTGTTTTTT
few | TRBJ1-1 | TRBD1 | TRBV7-9 | CASSSEGLTGGTEAFF | TGTGCCAGCAGCTCAGAGGGCCTAACAGGGGGCACTGAAGCTTTCTTT
. | TRBJ1-5 | . | TRBV24-1 | CATSDLTGNSRIRYNQPQHF | TGTGCCACCAGTGATTTGACAGGGAACTCACGAATACGGTACAATCAGCCCCAGCATTTT
. | TRBJ1-4 | TRBD1 | TRBV25-1 | CASSELAARGRTEKLFF | TGTGCCAGCAGTGAATTGGCGGCCAGGGGGCGGACTGAAAAACTGTTTTTT